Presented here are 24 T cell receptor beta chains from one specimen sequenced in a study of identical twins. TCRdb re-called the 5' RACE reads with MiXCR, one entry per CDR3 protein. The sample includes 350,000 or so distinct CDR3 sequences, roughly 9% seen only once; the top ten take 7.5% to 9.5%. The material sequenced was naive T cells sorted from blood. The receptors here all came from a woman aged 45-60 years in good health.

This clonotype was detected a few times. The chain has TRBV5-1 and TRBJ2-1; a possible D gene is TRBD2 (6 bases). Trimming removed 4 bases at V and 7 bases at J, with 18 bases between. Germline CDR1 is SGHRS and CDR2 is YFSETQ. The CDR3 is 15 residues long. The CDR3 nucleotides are TGCGCCAGCAGCGGGGGACTCATGGAGGGGAATGAGCAGTTCTTC. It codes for CASSGGLMEGNEQFF.

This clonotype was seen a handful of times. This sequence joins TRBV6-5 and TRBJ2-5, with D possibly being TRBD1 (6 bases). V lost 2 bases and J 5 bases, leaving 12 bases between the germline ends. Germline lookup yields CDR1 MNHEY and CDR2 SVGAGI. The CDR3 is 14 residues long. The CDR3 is CASSYPGAGETQYF. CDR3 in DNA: TGTGCCAGCAGTTACCCAGGGGCCGGGGAGACCCAGTACTTC.

CDR3 residues: CASSQDPGTVNTGELFF. The DNA for the CDR3 is TGTGCCAGCAGCCAAGATCCCGGGACGGTGAACACCGGGGAGCTGTTTTTT. The V gene is TRBV3-1, the J gene TRBJ2-2; either TRBD1 or TRBD2 may supply D (5 bases each). With 0 bases removed from V and 1 base from J, the gap between germline ends came to 12 bases. This CDR3 spans 17 amino acids. Per germline, CDR1 LGHDT and CDR2 YNNKEL (reference sequence). The full variable domain, its missing parts supplied by reference TRBV3-1 and TRBJ2-2, is DTAVSQTPKYLVTQMGNDKSIKCEQNLGHDTMYWYKQDSKKFLKIMFSYNNKELIINETVPNRFSPKSPDKAHLNLHINSLELGDSAVYFCASSQDPGTVNTGELFFGEGSRLTVL.

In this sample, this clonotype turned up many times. CDR3 in DNA: TGTGCCAGCAGTCACAGGGTTATGGAAACTAATGAAAAACTGTTTTTT. Its translation is CASSHRVMETNEKLFF. The chain employs TRBV12-3 or TRBV12-4 and TRBJ1-4; possibly TRBD1 for D (6 bases). The CDR3 contains 16 residues. V dropped 5 bases and J dropped 1 base, with 14 bases sitting between them.

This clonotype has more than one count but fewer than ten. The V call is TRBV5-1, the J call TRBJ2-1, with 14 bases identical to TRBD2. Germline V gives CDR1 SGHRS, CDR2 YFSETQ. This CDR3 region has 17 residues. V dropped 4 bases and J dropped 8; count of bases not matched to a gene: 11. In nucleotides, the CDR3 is TGCGCCAGCAGCAGTCTAACCGGGACTAGCGGGAGAGATGAGCAGTTCTTC. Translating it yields CASSSLTGTSGRDEQFF. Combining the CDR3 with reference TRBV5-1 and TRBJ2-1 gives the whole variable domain KAGVTQTPRYLIKTRGQQVTLSCSPISGHRSVSWYQQTPGQGLQFLFEYFSETQRNKGNFPGRFSGRQFSNSRSEMNVSTLELGDSALYLCASSSLTGTSGRDEQFFGPGTRLTVL.

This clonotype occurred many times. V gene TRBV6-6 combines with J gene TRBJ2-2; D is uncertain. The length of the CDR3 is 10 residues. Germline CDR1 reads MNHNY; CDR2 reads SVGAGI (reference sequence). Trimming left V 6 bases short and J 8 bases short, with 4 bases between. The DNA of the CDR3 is TGTGCCAGCAGAAGTGGGGAGCTGTTTTTT. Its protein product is CASRSGELFF.

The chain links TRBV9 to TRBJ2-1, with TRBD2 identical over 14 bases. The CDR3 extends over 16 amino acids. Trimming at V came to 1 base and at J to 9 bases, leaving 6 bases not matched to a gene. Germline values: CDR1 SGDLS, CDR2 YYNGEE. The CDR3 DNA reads TGTGCCAGCAGCGTACCGGGACTAGCGGGAGTCAGTGAGCAGTTCTTC. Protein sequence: CASSVPGLAGVSEQFF. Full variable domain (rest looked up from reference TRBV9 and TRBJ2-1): DSGVTQTPKHLITATGQRVTLRCSPRSGDLSVYWYQQSLDQGLQFLIQYYNGEERAKGNILERFSAQQFPDLHSELNLSSLELGDSALYFCASSVPGLAGVSEQFFGPGTRLTVL.

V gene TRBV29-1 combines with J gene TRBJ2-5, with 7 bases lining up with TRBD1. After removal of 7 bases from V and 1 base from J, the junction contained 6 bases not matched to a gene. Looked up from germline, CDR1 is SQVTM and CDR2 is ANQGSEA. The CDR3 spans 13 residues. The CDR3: CSGLRGSQETQYF. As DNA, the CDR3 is TGCAGCGGGCTCAGGGGGAGCCAAGAGACCCAGTACTTC.

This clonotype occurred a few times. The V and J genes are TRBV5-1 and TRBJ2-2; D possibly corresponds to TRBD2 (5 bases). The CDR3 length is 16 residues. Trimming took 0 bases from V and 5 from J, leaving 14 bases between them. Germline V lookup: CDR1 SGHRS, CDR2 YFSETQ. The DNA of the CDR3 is TGCGCCAGCAGCTTGGTATCCGGGGTCAGTACCGGGGAGCTGTTTTTT. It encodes CASSLVSGVSTGELFF.

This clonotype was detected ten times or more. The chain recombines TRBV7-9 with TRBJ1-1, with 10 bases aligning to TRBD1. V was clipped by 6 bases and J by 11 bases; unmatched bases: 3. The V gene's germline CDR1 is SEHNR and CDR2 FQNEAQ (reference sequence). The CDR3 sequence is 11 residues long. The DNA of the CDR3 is TGTGCCAGCAGTCGACAGGGGGCGGCTTTCTTT. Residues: CASSRQGAAFF.

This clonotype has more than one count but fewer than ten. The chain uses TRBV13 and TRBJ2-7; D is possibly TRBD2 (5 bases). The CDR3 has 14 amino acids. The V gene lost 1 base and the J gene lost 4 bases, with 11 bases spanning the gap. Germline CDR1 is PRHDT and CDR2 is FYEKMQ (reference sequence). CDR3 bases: TGTGCCAGCAGCTTAGTCGGGAAGGCTTACGAGCAGTACGTC. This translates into CASSLVGKAYEQYV.

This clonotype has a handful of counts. This CDR3 is CASSPEVRDEAFF. CDR3 nucleotides: TGTGCCAGCAGCCCCGAAGTCCGGGATGAAGCTTTCTTT. V usage is TRBV7-9 and J usage is TRBJ1-1; D is unclear. V lost 5 bases, J lost 7 bases, and 14 bases lay in between. Germline assignment: CDR1 SEHNR and CDR2 FQNEAQ (reference sequence). The length of the CDR3 is 13 residues.

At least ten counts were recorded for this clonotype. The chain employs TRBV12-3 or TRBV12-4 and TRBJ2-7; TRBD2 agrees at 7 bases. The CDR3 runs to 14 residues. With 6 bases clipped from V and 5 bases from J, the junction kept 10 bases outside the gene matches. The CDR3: CASRLRGRAHEQYF. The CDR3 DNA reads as TGTGCCAGCAGACTTAGAGGGAGGGCGCACGAGCAGTACTTC.

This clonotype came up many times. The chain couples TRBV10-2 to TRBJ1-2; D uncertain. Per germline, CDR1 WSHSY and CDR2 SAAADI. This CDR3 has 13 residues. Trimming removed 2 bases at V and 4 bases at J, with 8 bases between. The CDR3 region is CASSETESYGYTF. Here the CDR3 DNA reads TGCGCCAGCAGTGAGACAGAGAGCTATGGCTACACCTTC.

The CDR3 nucleotides are TGCAGTGCTAGATTAAGAGCGGGAGGGTATCCAGATACGCAGTATTTT. Translation: CSARLRAGGYPDTQYF. V is TRBV20-1 and J is TRBJ2-3; TRBD2 agrees at 10 bases. The ends lost 2 bases at V and 4 bases at J; junction bases unmatched: 9. The CDR3 is made up of 16 amino acids. From germline, CDR1 is DFQATT and CDR2 SNEGSKA (reference sequence).

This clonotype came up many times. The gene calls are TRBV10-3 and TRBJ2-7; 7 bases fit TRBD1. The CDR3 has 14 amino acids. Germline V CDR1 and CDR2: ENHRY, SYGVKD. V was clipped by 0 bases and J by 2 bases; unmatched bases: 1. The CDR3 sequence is CAISESDRAYEQYV. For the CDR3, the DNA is TGTGCCATCAGTGAGTCTGACAGGGCCTACGAGCAGTACGTC.

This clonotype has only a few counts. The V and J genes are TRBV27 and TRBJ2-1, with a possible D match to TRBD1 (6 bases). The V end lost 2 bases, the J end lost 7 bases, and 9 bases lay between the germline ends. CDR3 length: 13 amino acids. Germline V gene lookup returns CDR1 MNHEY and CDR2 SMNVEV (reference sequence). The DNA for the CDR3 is TGTGCCAGCAGTTTACTACAGGGAAATGAGCAGTTCTTC. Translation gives CASSLLQGNEQFF.

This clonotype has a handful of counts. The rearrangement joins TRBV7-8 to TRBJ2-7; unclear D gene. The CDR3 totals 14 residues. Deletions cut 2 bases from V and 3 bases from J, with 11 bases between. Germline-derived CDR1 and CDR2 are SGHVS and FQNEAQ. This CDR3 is CASSLNGQDYEQYF. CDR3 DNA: TGTGCCAGCAGCTTAAACGGCCAGGACTACGAGCAGTACTTC.

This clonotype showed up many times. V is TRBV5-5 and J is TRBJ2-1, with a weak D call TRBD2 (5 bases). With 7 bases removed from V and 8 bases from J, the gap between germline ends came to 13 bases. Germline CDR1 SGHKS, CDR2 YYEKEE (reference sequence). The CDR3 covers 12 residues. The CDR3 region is CASFVGVDEQFF. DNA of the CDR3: TGTGCCAGCTTCGTGGGAGTCGATGAGCAGTTCTTC.

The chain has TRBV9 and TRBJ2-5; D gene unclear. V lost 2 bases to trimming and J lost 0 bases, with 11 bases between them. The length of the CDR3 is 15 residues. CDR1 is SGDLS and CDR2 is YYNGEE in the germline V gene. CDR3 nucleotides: TGTGCCAGCAGCGTCGGCCGCCCCCACCAAGAGACCCAGTACTTC. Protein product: CASSVGRPHQETQYF.

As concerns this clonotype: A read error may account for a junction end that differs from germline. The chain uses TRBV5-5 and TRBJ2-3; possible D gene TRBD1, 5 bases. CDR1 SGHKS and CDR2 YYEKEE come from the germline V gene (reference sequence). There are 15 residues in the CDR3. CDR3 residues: CPSSLAQGLQDTQYF. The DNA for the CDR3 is TGTCCCAGCAGCTTGGCCCAGGGCCTTCAAGATACGCAGTATTTT.

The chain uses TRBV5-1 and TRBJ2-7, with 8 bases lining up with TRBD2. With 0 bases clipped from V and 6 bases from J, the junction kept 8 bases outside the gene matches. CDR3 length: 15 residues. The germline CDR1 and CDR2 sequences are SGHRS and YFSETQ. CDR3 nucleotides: TGCGCCAGCAGCTTGGCCCCAGCGGGAGTGGGCGAGCAGTACTTC. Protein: CASSLAPAGVGEQYF.

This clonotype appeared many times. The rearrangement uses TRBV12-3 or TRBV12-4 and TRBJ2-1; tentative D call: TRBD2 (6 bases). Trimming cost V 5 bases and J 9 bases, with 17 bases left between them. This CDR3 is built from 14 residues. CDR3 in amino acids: CASSQQEGISEQFF. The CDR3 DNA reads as TGTGCCAGCAGTCAGCAGGAGGGAATCAGTGAGCAGTTCTTC.

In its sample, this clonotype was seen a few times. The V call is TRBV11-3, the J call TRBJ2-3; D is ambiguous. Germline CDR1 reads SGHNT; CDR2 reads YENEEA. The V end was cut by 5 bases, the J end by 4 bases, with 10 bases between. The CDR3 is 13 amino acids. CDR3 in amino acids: CASSPEQPDTQYF. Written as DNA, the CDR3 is TGTGCCAGCAGCCCTGAACAGCCAGATACGCAGTATTTT.